This T cell receptor (beta chain) emerged from a study of CD8 T cells in ankylosing spondylitis. Study observations and caveats: Peripheral blood samples showed relatively rare disease-linked clones, and these clones were CD8+.

A note on this clonotype: Its antigen is not known.

Researchers built TCR beta libraries using quantitative 5'-RACE with molecular barcodes. TCRdb reprocessed the 5' RACE reads with MiXCR, giving one entry per CDR3 protein. This sample yields under 200,000 distinct CDR3 sequences, of which 9.5% to 13% are seen a single time; 25% to 30% belongs to the top ten. The TCR was taken from a male donor with ankylosing spondylitis or in good health (not recorded which). The sequenced sample was blood, either unsorted or a sorted T cell fraction (not recorded which).

This CDR3 is CASSLHRGTAGELFF. The CDR3 DNA sequence: TGTGCCAGCAGCTTACACAGGGGGACGGCCGGGGAGCTGTTTTTT. The chain uses TRBV7-9 and TRBJ2-2; 8 positions agree with TRBD1. Germline V gene lookup returns CDR1 SEHNR and CDR2 FQNEAQ (reference sequence). Trimming removed 2 bases from V and 6 bases from J; junction bases left unmatched: 5. There are 15 residues in the CDR3.